Each of the 20 T cell receptor beta chains below was sequenced from the same sample in a study of cytomegalovirus exposure and HLA in healthy donors (dated by TCRdb to the late 2010s). Receptors were amplified or captured by the immunoSEQ multiplex PCR assay. For the multiplex PCR, a mixture combining 60 forward primers for TCR Vbeta segments and 13 reverse primers for TCR Jbeta segments was used. Here the immuneACCESS table is served through TCRdb, limited to in-frame sequences with V and J called. Missing clones are a known gap in these copies; in checked studies unresolved V genes cover under half, and the rest lacks a known reason. Within this sample are roughly 84,000 clones, with more than 60% of them counted one time only. About 5.5% of the sample comes from the top ten. The sequenced sample consisted of PBMCs. The receptor set was obtained from a male donor in good health and CMV-seropositive.

This clone came up a few times. J is TRBJ1-3 and V is TRBV19; D call uncertain. Germline CDR1 is LNHDA and CDR2 is SQIVND (reference sequence). This CDR3 spans 15 amino acids. V was pared by 6 bases and J by 1 base, with 13 bases between. The DNA for the CDR3 is TGTGCCAGTAGGCCGGGTGCATGGTCTGGAAACACCATATATTTT. It codes for CASRPGAWSGNTIYF. The full variable domain, completed using reference TRBV19 and TRBJ1-3, is DGGITQSPKYLFRKEGQNVTLSCEQNLNHDAMYWYRQDPGQGLRLIYYSQIVNDFQKGDIAEGYSVSREKKESFPLTVTSAQKNPTAFYLCASRPGAWSGNTIYFGEGSWLTVV.

V usage is TRBV7-9 and J usage is TRBJ2-5; D may be TRBD2 (6 bases). This CDR3 region has 16 residues. Germline lookup yields CDR1 SEHNR and CDR2 FQNEAQ (reference sequence). The V end lost 4 bases, the J end lost 7 bases, and 22 bases lay between the germline ends. The CDR3 DNA sequence: TGTGCCAGCAGCTCGACGGGGGACTCCAGAAGAGGGACCCAGTACTTC. Translation gives CASSSTGDSRRGTQYF.

The genes are TRBV7-9 and TRBJ2-7, with TRBD1 matching over 7 bases. Germline lookup yields CDR1 SEHNR and CDR2 FQNEAQ (reference sequence). The CDR3 covers 14 residues. J was trimmed by 3 bases and V by 1 base; bases with no gene match: 3. CDR3 sequence: CASSLGQGVYEQYF. DNA of the CDR3: TGTGCCAGCAGCTTAGGTCAGGGGGTCTACGAGCAGTACTTC.

This chain connects TRBV4-1 to TRBJ2-3; TRBD2 might be the D (6 bases). The CDR3 loop spans 16 amino acids. V lost 2 bases to trimming and J lost 4 bases, with 16 bases between them. Germline values: CDR1 MGHRA, CDR2 YSYEKL. CDR3 sequence (DNA): TGCGCCAGCAGCCAAAGCTCCGGGAGACGGGCAGATACGCAGTATTTT. Amino acids: CASSQSSGRRADTQYF.

The chain has TRBV19 and TRBJ1-2, with 7 bases fitting TRBD1. This CDR3 region has 14 residues. Germline values: CDR1 LNHDA, CDR2 SQIVND (reference sequence). V trimming: 3 bases; J trimming: 5 bases; junction bases outside the gene matches: 6. The CDR3 bases are TGTGCCAGTAGTATTTCGACAGGGCGGTATGGCTACACCTTC. Amino acid sequence: CASSISTGRYGYTF.

The chain uses TRBV7-2 and TRBJ2-3, with 7 positions matching TRBD2. The germline CDR1 and CDR2 sequences are SGHTA and FQGNSA. V trimming: 5 bases; J trimming: 5 bases; junction bases outside the gene matches: 10. This CDR3 comprises 15 residues. The CDR3 nucleotides read TGTGCCAGCAGCCCCCGGGGATTAGCGGGAGATACGCAGTATTTT. Translation gives CASSPRGLAGDTQYF.

This chain links TRBV5-1 with TRBJ2-5; 11 positions match TRBD2. Germline-derived CDR1 and CDR2 are SGHRS and YFSETQ. This CDR3 contains 14 residues. The junction had 3 bases not matched to a gene; V was cut back by 4 bases and J by 4 bases. The CDR3 sequence: CASSLGTSGETQYF. The DNA of the CDR3 is TGCGCCAGCAGCCTAGGGACTAGCGGAGAGACCCAGTACTTC. The full variable domain, completed using reference TRBV5-1 and TRBJ2-5, is KAGVTQTPRYLIKTRGQQVTLSCSPISGHRSVSWYQQTPGQGLQFLFEYFSETQRNKGNFPGRFSGRQFSNSRSEMNVSTLELGDSALYLCASSLGTSGETQYFGPGTRLLVL.

This clone was counted a single time. The chain carries TRBV2 and TRBJ2-3; D gene uncertain. CDR3 length equals 13 residues. V was shortened by 1 base and J by 2 bases, with 4 bases between the two germline ends. Germline V lookup: CDR1 SNHLY, CDR2 FYNNEI. CDR3 residues: CASSEGLTDTQYF. In DNA, the CDR3 is TGTGCCAGCAGTGAAGGTCTCACAGATACGCAGTATTTT.

This clone turned up a few times. The V and J genes are TRBV6-5 and TRBJ1-4; the D is unclear. Per the germline V gene, CDR1 is MNHEY and CDR2 is SVGAGI. There are 15 residues in the CDR3. The ends were cut back, 4 bases at V and 0 bases at J, with 9 bases in the middle. CDR3 loop: CASSSLGATNEKLFF. The CDR3 DNA follows: TGTGCCAGCAGTTCCCTCGGGGCAACTAATGAAAAACTGTTTTTT.

The genes are TRBV7-2 and TRBJ2-5; TRBD1 might be the D (5 bases). Germline lookup yields CDR1 SGHTA and CDR2 FQGNSA. The CDR3 has 15 amino acids. V gave up 3 bases and J gave up 5 bases, with 16 bases separating them. The CDR3 region is CASSFNGAKGETQYF. CDR3 in DNA: TGTGCCAGCAGCTTCAATGGGGCTAAGGGGGAGACCCAGTACTTC.

J is TRBJ1-1 and V is TRBV19; 7 nucleotides line up with TRBD1. The CDR3 has 15 residues. The V segment lost 3 bases and the J segment 1 base; nucleotides outside the gene matches: 5. The germline gives CDR1 LNHDA, CDR2 SQIVND (reference sequence). This chain's CDR3 is CASSIAGQRNTEAFF. DNA of the CDR3: TGTGCCAGTAGTATCGCGGGACAGAGGAACACTGAAGCTTTCTTT.

Concerning this clone: This CDR3 is also generated by other DNA sequences in the sample. V usage is TRBV4-1 and J usage is TRBJ1-3; TRBD1 matches 7 bases. Losses at the gene ends were 0 bases for V and 2 bases for J; bases not matched to a gene: 10. The germline V gene encodes CDR1 MGHRA and CDR2 YSYEKL. The CDR3 consists of 18 residues. This chain's CDR3 is CASSQELKDRKTGNTIYF. Here the CDR3 DNA reads TGCGCCAGCAGCCAAGAACTTAAGGACAGGAAGACTGGAAACACCATATATTTT.

The rearrangement uses TRBV7-3 and TRBJ2-1; 11 bases line up with TRBD2. The CDR3 consists of 17 residues. The junction had 4 bases not matched to a gene; V was cut back by 3 bases and J by 0 bases. Germline CDR1 SGHTA, CDR2 FQGTGA. The CDR3 region is CASSLLAGGSSYNEQFF. As DNA, the CDR3 is TGTGCCAGCAGCTTGCTAGCGGGGGGCTCCTCCTACAATGAGCAGTTCTTC. Combining the CDR3 with reference TRBV7-3 and TRBJ2-1 gives the whole variable domain GAGVSQTPSNKVTEKGKYVELRCDPISGHTALYWYRQSLGQGPEFLIYFQGTGAADDSGLPNDRFFAVRPEGSVSTLKIQRTERGDSAVYLCASSLLAGGSSYNEQFFGPGTRLTVL.

The rearrangement uses TRBV7-8 and TRBJ2-7; 7 bases match TRBD1. The junction had 16 bases not matched to a gene; V was cut back by 6 bases and J by 5 bases. The CDR3 has 16 residues. The germline V gene encodes CDR1 SGHVS and CDR2 FQNEAQ. This CDR3 is CASRGIRGQRSHEQYF. CDR3 DNA sequence: TGTGCCAGCAGAGGGATCCGGGGACAGCGATCCCACGAGCAGTACTTC.

The rearrangement joins TRBV6-6 to TRBJ1-2; D not resolved. Germline CDR1 MNHNY, CDR2 SVGAGI (reference sequence). The length of the CDR3 is 14 residues. V lost 7 bases to trimming and J lost 2 bases, with 14 bases between them. CDR3 loop: CASTPAGQNYGYTF. CDR3 nucleotides: TGTGCCAGCACCCCCGCGGGCCAAAACTATGGCTACACCTTC.

This chain joins TRBV5-6 and TRBJ1-5; TRBD1 aligns across 9 bases. CDR3 length equals 14 residues. Germline V gives CDR1 SGHDT, CDR2 YYEEEE. Trimming cost V 0 bases and J 11 bases; bases outside gene matches: 6. As DNA, the CDR3 is TGTGCCAGCAGCTTGGCAGGGACAGGGCTCGCCCAGCATTTT. Translated, it gives CASSLAGTGLAQHF.

The rearrangement uses TRBV11-2 and TRBJ2-3; a possible D gene is TRBD2 (5 bases). CDR3 size: 13 residues. The V end lost 5 bases, the J end lost 2 bases, and 8 bases lay between the germline ends. Germline CDR1 is SGHAT and CDR2 is FQNNGV. CDR3 in DNA: TGTGCCAGCAGCGGACTGCTCACAGATACGCAGTATTTT. Its translation is CASSGLLTDTQYF.

In its sample, this clone was seen a few times. This rearrangement joins TRBV6-4 to TRBJ2-1, with D maybe TRBD2 (5 bases). The CDR3 covers 16 residues. Trimming took off 2 bases at V and 7 bases at J, with 18 bases between the two ends. Germline CDR1 is MRHNA and CDR2 is SNTAGT. CDR3 residues: CASSDEGERMVNEQFF. CDR3 in DNA: TGTGCCAGCAGTGACGAGGGAGAGCGGATGGTGAATGAGCAGTTCTTC.

The V call is TRBV4-2, the J call TRBJ2-1, with 10 nucleotides matching TRBD2. CDR3 length: 17 amino acids. CDR1 is LGHNA and CDR2 is YNFKEQ in the germline V gene. Trimming removed 0 bases from V and 8 bases from J; junction bases left unmatched: 10. The CDR3 spells CASSQEFSGGAYYEQFF. The CDR3 bases are TGTGCCAGCAGCCAAGAATTCAGCGGGGGGGCCTATTATGAGCAGTTCTTC.

The chain is built from TRBV6-1 and TRBJ1-1; no clear D gene. V lost 3 bases, J lost 1 base, and 12 bases lay in between. Germline V gene data show CDR1 as MNHNS and CDR2 as SASEGT. There are 15 residues in the CDR3. The CDR3 DNA reads as TGTGCCAGCAGTGACCTATCGACGGGGAACACTGAAGCTTTCTTT. It yields the protein CASSDLSTGNTEAFF.